Following are 10 T cell receptor beta chains from one sample sequenced in a study of T cell repertoires in cytomegalovirus infection. The antigens of these receptors remain unknown. TCRdb itself ran the reads through MiXCR, one entry per CDR3 protein. Counted here are about 310,000 distinct CDR3 sequences, around 25% occurring once; the ten biggest clones make up less than 15%. The source was cultured PBMCs, collected from culture after CMV antigen stimulation. The receptors shown here come from a human donor in good health (CMV status not recorded). Some clones in this sample may be carry-over from other donors' samples.

The chain combines TRBV11-2 with TRBJ1-1; D is possibly TRBD1 (5 bases). The CDR3 has 14 amino acids. Germline values: CDR1 SGHAT, CDR2 FQNNGV. V was shortened by 5 bases and J by 2 bases, with 12 bases between the two germline ends. DNA of the CDR3: TGTGCCAGCAGCCCGAGGGGTATTAACACTGAAGCTTTCTTT. It encodes CASSPRGINTEAFF.

The chain carries TRBV11-2 and TRBJ2-6; TRBD2 matches 8 bases. Losses at the gene ends were 1 base for V and 7 bases for J; bases not matched to a gene: 12. Germline V lookup: CDR1 SGHAT, CDR2 FQNNGV. The CDR3 is made up of 18 amino acids. CDR3 in DNA: TGTGCCAGCAGCTTAGGTCGCGGGAGGTCTGTGGGTGCCAACGTCCTGACTTTC. Residues: CASSLGRGRSVGANVLTF.

This clonotype was picked up many times. The gene calls are TRBV4-1 and TRBJ1-6; perhaps TRBD1 as D (5 bases). The CDR3 is 15 amino acids. Germline CDR1 MGHRA, CDR2 YSYEKL. Trimming stripped 1 base from V and 7 bases from J, with 11 bases between. The CDR3 is CASSQVAAGNSPLHF. CDR3 in DNA: TGCGCCAGCAGCCAAGTTGCCGCAGGGAATTCACCCCTCCACTTT.

This chain joins TRBV13 and TRBJ2-2, with 7 positions matching TRBD2. The CDR3 covers 16 residues. V was clipped by 5 bases and J by 4 bases; unmatched bases: 10. From germline, CDR1 is PRHDT and CDR2 FYEKMQ (reference sequence). The chain's CDR3 is CASSPKLTSPTGELFF. The CDR3 DNA reads TGTGCCAGCAGCCCGAAATTGACTAGCCCCACCGGGGAGCTGTTTTTT.

The chain has TRBV19 and TRBJ2-1; tentatively, D is TRBD1 (5 bases). This CDR3 spans 12 amino acids. V lost 8 bases to trimming and J lost 7 bases, with 12 bases between them. The germline gives CDR1 LNHDA, CDR2 SQIVND (reference sequence). CDR3 in amino acids: CASRQGWNEQFF. CDR3 bases: TGTGCCAGTCGCCAGGGATGGAATGAGCAGTTCTTC.

This clonotype was recorded at least ten times. J is TRBJ1-5 and V is TRBV7-9; TRBD1 matches at 7 bases. V shed 9 bases, J shed 5 bases, and the junction held 7 bases outside the gene matches. CDR3 length: 13 amino acids. The germline V gene has CDR1 SEHNR and CDR2 FQNEAQ (reference sequence). The CDR3 bases are TGTGCCAGGATTACAGGGGCGGATCAGCCCCAGCATTTT. Its protein is CARITGADQPQHF.

V and J are TRBV5-1 and TRBJ2-1; no reliable D call. Trimming removed 0 bases from V and 7 bases from J, with 14 bases in between. The CDR3 consists of 15 residues. CDR1 is SGHRS, CDR2 YFSETQ, per germline. CDR3 sequence reads: CASSLAAAPVNEQFF. The CDR3 DNA sequence: TGCGCCAGCAGCTTGGCGGCAGCCCCCGTGAATGAGCAGTTCTTC.

This sequence joins TRBV4-2 and TRBJ2-7; the D gene is possibly TRBD2 (5 bases). Germline loops: CDR1 LGHNA, CDR2 YNFKEQ. The CDR3 is made up of 16 amino acids. Trimming shortened V by 0 bases and J by 1 base, and 13 bases separated the two germline ends. The CDR3: CASSQDWESRSYEQYF. CDR3 nucleotide sequence: TGTGCCAGCAGCCAAGATTGGGAGAGCCGTTCCTACGAGCAGTACTTC.

The rearrangement joins TRBV9 to TRBJ1-2; TRBD1 matches 8 bases. This CDR3 region has 17 residues. Trimming cost V 2 bases and J 6 bases; bases outside gene matches: 15. Germline V lookup: CDR1 SGDLS, CDR2 YYNGEE. This CDR3 is CASSVHALGQGRNGYTF. Written as DNA, the CDR3 is TGTGCCAGCAGCGTGCATGCCCTAGGACAGGGAAGGAATGGCTACACCTTC.

The gene calls are TRBV2 and TRBJ1-3; TRBD1 is a possible D gene (5 bases). The germline gives CDR1 SNHLY, CDR2 FYNNEI. This CDR3 region has 12 residues. V shed 7 bases and J shed 7 bases, with 11 bases lying between them. The CDR3 loop is CASTDNSNTIYF. CDR3 in DNA: TGTGCCAGCACGGACAACAGCAACACCATATATTTT.